This entry concerns a single T cell receptor (beta chain). Its antigen is unknown. Then a second PCR, running roughly 7 to 11 cycles, was carried out with a sample-barcoded 5' primer and a J-beta primer mix. Through a template-switch adaptor with 12 random nucleotides, each cDNA molecule received a tag. TCRdb called the 5' RACE reads again in MiXCR, with one record for every CDR3 protein. The sample gives roughly 800,000 distinct CDR3 sequences, 20% to 25% of which show up once; more than 3% is in the top ten. There are 12 residues in the CDR3. Germline assignment: CDR1 DFQATT and CDR2 SNEGSKA (reference sequence). V was pared by 6 bases and J by 8 bases, with 6 bases of the junction left unmatched. This specimen belongs to a study of blood T cells in healthy people across ages. Study findings and constraints: CMV status of donors was not determined, possibly confounding expanded clonotype changes.

This same sample was also taken into another study, of T cells of mothers and their children. That source adds: The extracted RNA was employed in its entirety for cDNA synthesis, at 1.5 ug per 15 ul. Normalized overlap was always slightly, never significantly, higher in related than unrelated mother-child pairs.

The chain couples TRBV20-1 to TRBJ2-4, with 8 bases matching TRBD2. This receptor was taken from a boy between 10 and 17 years old in good health. Sequences were obtained from blood. CDR3 in DNA: TGCAGTGCCGTAGCGGGGAGGGACATTCAGTACTTC. This codes for CSAVAGRDIQYF.